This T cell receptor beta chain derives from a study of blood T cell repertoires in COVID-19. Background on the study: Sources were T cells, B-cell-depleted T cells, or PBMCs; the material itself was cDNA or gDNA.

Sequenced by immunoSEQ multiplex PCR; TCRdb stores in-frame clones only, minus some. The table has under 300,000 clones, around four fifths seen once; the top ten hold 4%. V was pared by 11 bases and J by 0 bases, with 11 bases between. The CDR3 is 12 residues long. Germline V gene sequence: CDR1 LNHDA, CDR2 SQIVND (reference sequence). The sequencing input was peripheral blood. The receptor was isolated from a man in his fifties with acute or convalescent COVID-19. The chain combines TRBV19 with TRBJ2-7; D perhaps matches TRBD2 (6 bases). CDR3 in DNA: TGTGCCTCTGGGGGGACCTCCTACGAGCAGTACTTC. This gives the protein CASGGTSYEQYF. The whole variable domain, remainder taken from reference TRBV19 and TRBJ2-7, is DGGITQSPKYLFRKEGQNVTLSCEQNLNHDAMYWYRQDPGQGLRLIYYSQIVNDFQKGDIAEGYSVSREKKESFPLTVTSAQKNPTAFYLCASGGTSYEQYFGPGTRLTVT.